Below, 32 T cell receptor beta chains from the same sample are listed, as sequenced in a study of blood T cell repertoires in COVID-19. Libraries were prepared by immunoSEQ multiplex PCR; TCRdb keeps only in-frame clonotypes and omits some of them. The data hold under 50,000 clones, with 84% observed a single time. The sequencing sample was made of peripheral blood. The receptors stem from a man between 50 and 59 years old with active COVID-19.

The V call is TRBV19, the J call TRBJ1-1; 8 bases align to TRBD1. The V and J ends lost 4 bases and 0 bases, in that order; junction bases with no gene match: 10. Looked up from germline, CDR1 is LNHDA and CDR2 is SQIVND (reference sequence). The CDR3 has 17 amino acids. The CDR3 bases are TGTGCCAGTAGTACCCCAAGGGACAGGTCCATGAACACTGAAGCTTTCTTT. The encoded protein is CASSTPRDRSMNTEAFF.

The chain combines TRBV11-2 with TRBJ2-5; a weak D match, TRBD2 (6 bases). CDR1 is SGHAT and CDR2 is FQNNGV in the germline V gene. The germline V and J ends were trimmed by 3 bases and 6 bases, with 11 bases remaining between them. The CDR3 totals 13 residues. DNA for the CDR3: TGTGCCAGCAGCTTCGGGGGTAGGCAGACCCAGTACTTC. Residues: CASSFGGRQTQYF.

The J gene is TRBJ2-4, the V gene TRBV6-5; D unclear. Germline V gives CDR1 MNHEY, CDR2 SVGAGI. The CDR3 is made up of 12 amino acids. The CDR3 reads CVTAFQSADKYF. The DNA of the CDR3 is TGTGTCACAGCTTTCCAGAGTGCCGATAAGTACTTC.

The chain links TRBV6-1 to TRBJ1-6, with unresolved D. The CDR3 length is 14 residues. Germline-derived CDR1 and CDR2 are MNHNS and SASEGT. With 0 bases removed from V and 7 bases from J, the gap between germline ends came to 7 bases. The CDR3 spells CASSEAGTNSPLHF. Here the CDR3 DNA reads TGTGCCAGCAGTGAAGCGGGCACCAATTCACCCCTCCACTTT.

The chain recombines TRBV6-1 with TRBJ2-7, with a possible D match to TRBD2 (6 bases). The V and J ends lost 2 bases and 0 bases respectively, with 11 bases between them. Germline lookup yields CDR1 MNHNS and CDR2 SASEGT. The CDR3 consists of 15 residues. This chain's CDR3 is CASSESSASSYEQYF. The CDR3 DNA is TGTGCCAGCAGTGAATCTAGCGCAAGCTCCTACGAGCAGTACTTC.

CDR3 amino acids: CASRASNGQGAEAFF. CDR3 DNA sequence: TGTGCCAGCAGAGCGAGCAACGGACAGGGCGCTGAAGCTTTCTTT. The chain combines TRBV6-5 with TRBJ1-1; 8 positions match TRBD1. CDR1 is MNHEY, CDR2 SVGAGI, per germline. The CDR3 covers 15 residues. V dropped 6 bases and J dropped 6; count of bases not matched to a gene: 12.

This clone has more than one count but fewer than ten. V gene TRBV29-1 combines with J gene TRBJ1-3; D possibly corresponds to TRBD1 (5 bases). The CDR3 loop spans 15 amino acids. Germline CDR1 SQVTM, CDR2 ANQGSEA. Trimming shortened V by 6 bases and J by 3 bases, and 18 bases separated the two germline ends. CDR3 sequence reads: CSVNSVGTGGNTIYF. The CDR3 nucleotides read TGCAGCGTGAACTCGGTGGGAACAGGTGGAAACACCATATATTTT.

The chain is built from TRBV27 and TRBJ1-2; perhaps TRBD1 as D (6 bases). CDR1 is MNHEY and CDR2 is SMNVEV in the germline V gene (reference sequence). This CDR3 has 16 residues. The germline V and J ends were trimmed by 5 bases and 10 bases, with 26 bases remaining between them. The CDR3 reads CASSPRSMDRGRDYTF. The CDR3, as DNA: TGTGCCAGCAGTCCCCGATCCATGGACAGAGGTCGGGACTACACCTTC.

The CDR3 spells CSVDPGTGGGYTF. The CDR3 bases are TGCAGCGTTGACCCCGGGACAGGGGGTGGCTACACCTTC. The chain recombines TRBV29-1 with TRBJ1-2; 11 bases map to TRBD1. This CDR3 is built from 13 residues. The J segment lost 7 bases and the V segment lost 3 bases, leaving 4 bases of the junction unmatched. Germline V gives CDR1 SQVTM, CDR2 ANQGSEA.

The CDR3, as DNA: TGCGCCAGCAGCCAAGACATTACTAGCACAGATACGCAGTATTTT. It translates to CASSQDITSTDTQYF. V is TRBV4-3 and J is TRBJ2-3, with D hard to call. The CDR3 has 15 residues. Germline loops: CDR1 LGHNA, CDR2 YSLEER. With 0 bases removed from V and 0 bases from J, the gap between germline ends came to 7 bases.

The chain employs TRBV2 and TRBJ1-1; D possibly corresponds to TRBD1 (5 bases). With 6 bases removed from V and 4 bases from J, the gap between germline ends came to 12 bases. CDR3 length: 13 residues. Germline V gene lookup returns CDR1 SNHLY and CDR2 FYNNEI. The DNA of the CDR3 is TGTGCCAGCAGCGACAGCAGGTTCACTGAAGCTTTCTTT. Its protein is CASSDSRFTEAFF.

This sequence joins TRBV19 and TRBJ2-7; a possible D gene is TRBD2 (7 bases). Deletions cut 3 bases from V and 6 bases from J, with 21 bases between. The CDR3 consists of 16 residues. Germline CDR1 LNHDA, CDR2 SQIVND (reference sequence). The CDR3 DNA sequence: TGTGCCAGTAGTATTGGTCGCAGGGGAGGGTCCCTCGAGCAGTACTTC. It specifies CASSIGRRGGSLEQYF.

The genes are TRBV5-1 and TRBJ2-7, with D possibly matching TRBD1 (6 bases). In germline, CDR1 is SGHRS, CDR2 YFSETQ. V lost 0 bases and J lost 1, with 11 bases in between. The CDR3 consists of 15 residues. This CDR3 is CASSLVTGYSYEQYF. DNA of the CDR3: TGCGCCAGCAGCTTGGTTACAGGGTATTCCTACGAGCAGTACTTC.

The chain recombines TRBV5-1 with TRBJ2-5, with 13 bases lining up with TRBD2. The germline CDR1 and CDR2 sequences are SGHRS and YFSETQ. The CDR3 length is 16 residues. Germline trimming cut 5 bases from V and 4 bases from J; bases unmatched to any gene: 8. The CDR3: CASSYTSGGAGETQYF. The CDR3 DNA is TGCGCCAGCAGTTACACTAGCGGGGGGGCCGGAGAGACCCAGTACTTC.

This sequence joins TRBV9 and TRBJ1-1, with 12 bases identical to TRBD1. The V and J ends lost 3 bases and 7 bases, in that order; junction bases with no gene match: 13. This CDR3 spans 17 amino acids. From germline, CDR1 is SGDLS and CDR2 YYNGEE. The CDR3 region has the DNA TGTGCCAGCAGCGGAGTCCCGGGACAGGGGGCGCAAGGTGAAGCTTTCTTT. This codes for CASSGVPGQGAQGEAFF.

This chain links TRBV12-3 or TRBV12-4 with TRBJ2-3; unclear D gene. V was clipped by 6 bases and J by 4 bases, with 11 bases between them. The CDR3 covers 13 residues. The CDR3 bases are TGTGCCAGCAGCCCGGTGCACCCAGATACGCAGTATTTT. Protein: CASSPVHPDTQYF.

The CDR3 sequence is CASSLHRGVDYGYTF. CDR3 nucleotide sequence: TGTGCCAGCAGTTTACACAGGGGAGTAGACTATGGCTACACCTTC. The chain combines TRBV6-5 with TRBJ1-2; 7 bases align to TRBD1. The V gene end was trimmed by 4 bases and the J gene end by 3 bases; junction bases not matched to a gene: 8. This CDR3 is built from 15 residues. Germline CDR1 reads MNHEY; CDR2 reads SVGAGI.

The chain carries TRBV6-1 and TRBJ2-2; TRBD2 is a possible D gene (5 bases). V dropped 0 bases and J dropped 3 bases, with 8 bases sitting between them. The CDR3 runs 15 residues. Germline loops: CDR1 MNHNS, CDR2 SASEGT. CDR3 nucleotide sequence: TGTGCCAGCAGTGAAGCGCCCGGGGACACCGGGGAGCTGTTTTTT. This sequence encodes CASSEAPGDTGELFF.

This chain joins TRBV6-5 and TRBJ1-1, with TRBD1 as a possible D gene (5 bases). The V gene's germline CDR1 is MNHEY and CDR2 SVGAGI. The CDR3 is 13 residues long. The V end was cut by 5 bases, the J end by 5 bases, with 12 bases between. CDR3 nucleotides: TGTGCCAGCAGTAACCAGGGAGGGACTGAAGCTTTCTTT. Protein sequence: CASSNQGGTEAFF.

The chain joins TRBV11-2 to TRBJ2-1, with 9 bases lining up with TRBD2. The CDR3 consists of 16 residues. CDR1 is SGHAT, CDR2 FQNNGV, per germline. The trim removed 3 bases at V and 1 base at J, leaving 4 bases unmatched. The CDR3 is CASSLGGGASYNEQFF. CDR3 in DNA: TGTGCCAGCAGCTTGGGCGGGGGGGCATCCTACAATGAGCAGTTCTTC.

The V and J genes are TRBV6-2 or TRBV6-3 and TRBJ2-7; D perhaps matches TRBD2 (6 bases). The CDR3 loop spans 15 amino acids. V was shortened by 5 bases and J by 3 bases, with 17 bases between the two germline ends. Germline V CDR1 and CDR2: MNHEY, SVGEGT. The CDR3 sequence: CASSPGEVHYYEQYF. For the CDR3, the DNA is TGTGCCAGCAGTCCCGGGGAGGTGCACTACTACGAGCAGTACTTC.

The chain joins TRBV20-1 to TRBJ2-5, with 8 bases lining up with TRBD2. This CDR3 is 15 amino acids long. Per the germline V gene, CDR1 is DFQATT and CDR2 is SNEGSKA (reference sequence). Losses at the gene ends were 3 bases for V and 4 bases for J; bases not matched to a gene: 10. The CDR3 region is CSASRGSGVGETQYF. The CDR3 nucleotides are TGCAGTGCTAGTCGGGGTAGCGGGGTTGGAGAGACCCAGTACTTC.

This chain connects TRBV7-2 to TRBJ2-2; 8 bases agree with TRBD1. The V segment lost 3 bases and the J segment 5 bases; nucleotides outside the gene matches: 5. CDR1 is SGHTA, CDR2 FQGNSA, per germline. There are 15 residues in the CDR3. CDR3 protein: CASSLDRVRTGELFF. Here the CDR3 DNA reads TGTGCCAGCAGCTTGGACAGGGTTCGAACCGGGGAGCTGTTTTTT.

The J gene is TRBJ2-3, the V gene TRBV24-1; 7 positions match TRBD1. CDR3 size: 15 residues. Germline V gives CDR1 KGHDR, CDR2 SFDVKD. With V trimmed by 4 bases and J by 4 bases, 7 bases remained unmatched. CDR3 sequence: CATSDAGQAADTQYF. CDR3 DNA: TGTGCCACCAGTGACGCTGGACAGGCGGCAGATACGCAGTATTTT.

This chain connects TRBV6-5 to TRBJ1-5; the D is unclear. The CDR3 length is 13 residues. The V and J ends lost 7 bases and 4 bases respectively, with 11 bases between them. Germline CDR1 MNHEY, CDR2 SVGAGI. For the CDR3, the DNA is TGTGCCAGCATAGGCATGAGGAATCAGCCCCAGCATTTT. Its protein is CASIGMRNQPQHF.

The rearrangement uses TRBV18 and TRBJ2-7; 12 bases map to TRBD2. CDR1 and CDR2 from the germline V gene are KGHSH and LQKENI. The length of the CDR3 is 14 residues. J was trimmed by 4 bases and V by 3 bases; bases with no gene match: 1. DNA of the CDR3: TGTGCCAGCTCACCTGGACTAGCGGGGTACGAGCAGTACTTC. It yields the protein CASSPGLAGYEQYF.

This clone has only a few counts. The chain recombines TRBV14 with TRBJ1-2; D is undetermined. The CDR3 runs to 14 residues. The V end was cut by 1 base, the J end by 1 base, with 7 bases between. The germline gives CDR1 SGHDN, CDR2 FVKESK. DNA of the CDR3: TGTGCCAGCAGCCAAGTTAACAGTAACTATGGCTACACCTTC. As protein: CASSQVNSNYGYTF.

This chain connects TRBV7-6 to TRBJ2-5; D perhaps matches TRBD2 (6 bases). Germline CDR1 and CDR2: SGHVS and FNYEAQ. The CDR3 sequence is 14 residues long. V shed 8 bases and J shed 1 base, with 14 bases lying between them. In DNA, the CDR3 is TGTGCCAGCTCCCCTGGGGGAGGCCAAGAGACCCAGTACTTC. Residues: CASSPGGGQETQYF.

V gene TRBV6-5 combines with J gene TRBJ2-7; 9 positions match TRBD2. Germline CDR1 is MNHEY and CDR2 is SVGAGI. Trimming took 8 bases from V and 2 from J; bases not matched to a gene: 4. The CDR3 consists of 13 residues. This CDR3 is CASASGETYEQYF. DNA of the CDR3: TGTGCCAGCGCTAGCGGGGAGACCTACGAGCAGTACTTC.

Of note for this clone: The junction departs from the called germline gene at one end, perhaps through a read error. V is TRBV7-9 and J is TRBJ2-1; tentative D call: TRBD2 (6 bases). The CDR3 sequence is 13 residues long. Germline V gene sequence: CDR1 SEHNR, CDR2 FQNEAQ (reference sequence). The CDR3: CASNLGSSDEQFF. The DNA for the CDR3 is TGTGCCAGCAACTTAGGGTCTAGCGATGAGCAGTTCTTC.

CDR3 DNA sequence: TGTGCCAGCAGCTTAGGCGTAGCCAGGGTGGGAGATACGCAGTATTTT. Residues: CASSLGVARVGDTQYF. The chain carries TRBV11-2 and TRBJ2-3; perhaps TRBD1 as D (5 bases). With 1 base removed from V and 5 bases from J, the gap between germline ends came to 16 bases. This CDR3 region has 16 residues. Looked up from germline, CDR1 is SGHAT and CDR2 is FQNNGV.

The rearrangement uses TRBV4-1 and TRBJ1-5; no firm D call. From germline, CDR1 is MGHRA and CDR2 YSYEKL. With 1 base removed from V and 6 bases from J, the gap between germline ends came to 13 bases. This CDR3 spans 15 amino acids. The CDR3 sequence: CASSQGAGGSQPQHF. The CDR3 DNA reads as TGCGCCAGCAGCCAAGGGGCCGGAGGTTCTCAGCCCCAGCATTTT.